This TCR beta chain derives from a study of blood T cell repertoires in COVID-19. Methods used by the authors: Estimation of nucleated cell counts was performed using reference gene primer amplification. Assay used: immunoSEQ multiplex PCR; TCRdb lists only in-frame clones, some missing. That table furnishes V, J and clone size, whereas the DNA furnished D and trimming. The table records over 200,000 clones, 80% to 85% of them present only once. There are 16 residues in the CDR3. The germline gives CDR1 LGHNA, CDR2 YNFKEQ. Germline trimming cut 3 bases from V and 3 bases from J; bases unmatched to any gene: 9.

This chain joins TRBV4-2 and TRBJ1-2, with 8 nucleotides matching TRBD1. Sample: peripheral blood. This TCR came from a man between 45 and 60 years old with active or convalescent COVID-19. The CDR3 loop reads CASSHKPLQGDYGYTF. As DNA, the CDR3 is TGTGCCAGCAGCCACAAACCTTTACAGGGGGACTATGGCTACACCTTC.